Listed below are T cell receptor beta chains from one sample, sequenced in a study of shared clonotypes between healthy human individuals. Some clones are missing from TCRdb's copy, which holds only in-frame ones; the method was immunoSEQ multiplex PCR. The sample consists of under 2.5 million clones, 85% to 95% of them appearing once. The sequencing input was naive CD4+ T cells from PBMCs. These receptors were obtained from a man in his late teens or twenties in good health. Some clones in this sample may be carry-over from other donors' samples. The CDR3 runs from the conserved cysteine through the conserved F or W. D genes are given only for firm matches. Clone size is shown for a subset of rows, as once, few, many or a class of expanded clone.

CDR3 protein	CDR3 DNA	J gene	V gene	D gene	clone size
CASSFVGARGEQYF	TGTGCCAGCAGTTTCGTGGGGGCGCGGGGCGAGCAGTACTTC	TRBJ2-7	TRBV27	-	-
CASSPSGRQETQYF	TGTGCCAGCAGCCCTTCCGGGAGGCAAGAGACCCAGTACTTC	TRBJ2-5	TRBV2	TRBD2	-
CASSLQGASNEQFF	TGCGCCAGCAGCTTGCAGGGGGCGTCCAATGAGCAGTTCTTC	TRBJ2-1	TRBV5-1	TRBD1	few
CASTSSGHTGELFF	TGTGCCAGCACCTCTTCTGGGCACACCGGGGAGCTGTTTTTT	TRBJ2-2	TRBV28	-	-
CASSPGQSTDTQYF	TGTGCCAGCAGTCCGGGACAGAGTACAGATACGCAGTATTTT	TRBJ2-3	TRBV6-5	TRBD1	-
CASSIGLAGDPSTDTQYF	TGTGCCAGTAGTATAGGACTAGCGGGAGACCCTAGCACAGATACGCAGTATTTT	TRBJ2-3	TRBV19	TRBD2	-
CASSLEGSTRGYEQYF	TGTGCCAGCAGCTTGGAGGGCTCAACGCGAGGCTACGAGCAGTACTTC	TRBJ2-7	TRBV5-6	-	-
CASSLLGRVHEQYF	TGTGCCAGCAGTTTATTGGGCAGGGTGCACGAGCAGTACTTC	TRBJ2-7	TRBV28	-	-
CASSLGLADNEQYF	TGTGCCAGCTCACTGGGACTAGCGGATAACGAGCAGTACTTC	TRBJ2-7	TRBV18	TRBD2	-
CASSPPGGELFF	TGTGCCAGCAGTCCACCAGGGGGGGAGCTGTTTTTT	TRBJ2-2	TRBV25-1	-	-
CASNCPVRASNF	TGTGCCAGCAACTGTCCCGTCCGGGCATCAAACTTC	TRBJ2-7	TRBV7-6	-	-
CASRRTPTVNTEAFF	TGTGCCAGTAGACGGACCCCGACGGTGAACACTGAAGCTTTCTTT	TRBJ1-1	TRBV19	-	-
CASSHLLIYGYTF	TGTGCCAGCAGCCACCTACTGATCTATGGCTACACCTTC	TRBJ1-2	TRBV6-8	-	-
CASSITPGTGSYEQYF	TGTGCCAGTAGTATTACGCCCGGGACAGGGTCCTACGAGCAGTACTTC	TRBJ2-7	TRBV19	TRBD1	-
CASSRDREETQYF	TGTGCCAGCAGTCGGGACAGAGAAGAGACCCAGTACTTC	TRBJ2-5	TRBV6-6	TRBD1	-
CAINAPGGGGYEQYF	TGTGCCATCAACGCTCCAGGGGGGGGAGGCTACGAGCAGTACTTC	TRBJ2-7	TRBV28	-	-
CASSPGGGFGAFF	TGTGCCAGCTCACCAGGGGGTGGGTTCGGAGCTTTCTTT	TRBJ1-1	TRBV18	-	-
CASSLATDLGYTF	TGTGCCAGCAGTTTAGCGACAGATCTCGGCTACACCTTC	TRBJ1-2	TRBV28	-	-
CASSLGAGAVNEQFF	TGCGCCAGCAGCTTGGGAGCGGGAGCAGTCAATGAGCAGTTCTTC	TRBJ2-1	TRBV5-1	TRBD2	-
CASSLVGQETQYF	TGCGCCAGCAGCTTGGTCGGACAAGAGACCCAGTACTTC	TRBJ2-5	TRBV5-1	-	-
CAWSVSWRLYEQYF	TGTGCCTGGAGTGTATCTTGGCGCCTCTACGAGCAGTACTTC	TRBJ2-7	TRBV30	-	-
CASSRSGLQETQYF	TGTGCCAGCAGCCGTAGCGGACTCCAAGAGACCCAGTACTTC	TRBJ2-5	TRBV11-3	-	-
CASSSLSQAYGYTF	TGTGCCAGCAGTTCGCTTTCGCAGGCTTATGGCTACACCTTC	TRBJ1-2	TRBV28	-	-
CAISYRGLKDEQYF	TGTGCCATCAGTTACAGGGGGCTGAAGGACGAGCAGTACTTC	TRBJ2-7	TRBV10-3	TRBD1	-
CASSLRPGDRGRGYTF	TGTGCCAGCAGCCTCCGGCCGGGGGACAGGGGACGGGGCTACACCTTC	TRBJ1-2	TRBV7-2	TRBD1	-
CASSWDSYNEQFF	TGTGCCAGCAGTTGGGACAGCTACAATGAGCAGTTCTTC	TRBJ2-1	TRBV6-5	TRBD1	-
CATRMGGSGRADTQYF	TGCGCCACGCGAATGGGGGGGAGCGGGAGGGCGGATACGCAGTATTTT	TRBJ2-3	TRBV7-2	TRBD2	-
CASSSDRDLHQPQHF	TGTGCCAGCAGCTCGGACAGGGACCTACATCAGCCCCAGCATTTT	TRBJ1-5	TRBV5-4	TRBD1	-
CASSEKRRTSGDYEQYF	TGTGCCAGCAGCGAAAAGAGGAGAACTAGCGGGGATTACGAGCAGTACTTC	TRBJ2-7	TRBV21-1	-	-
CASRPPGPYGYTF	TGTGCCAGCCGTCCCCCCGGCCCCTATGGCTACACCTTC	TRBJ1-2	TRBV28	-	-
CASKNVGTGNTIYF	TGTGCCAGCAAGAACGTGGGTACTGGAAACACCATATATTTT	TRBJ1-3	TRBV6-1	-	-
CASSVGPGADTQYF	TGTGCCAGCAGTGTTGGACCGGGGGCAGATACGCAGTATTTT	TRBJ2-3	TRBV6-1	-	-
CSVIRGGNEQFF	TGCAGCGTAATCCGGGGTGGCAATGAGCAGTTCTTC	TRBJ2-1	TRBV29-1	-	-
CASRGYGYTF	TGTGCCAGCAGGGGTTATGGCTACACCTTC	TRBJ1-2	TRBV11-2	-	-
CASSLPSHYEQYF	TGTGCCAGCAGTTTACCTTCTCACTACGAGCAGTACTTC	TRBJ2-7	TRBV28	-	-
CASSLQGIGYTF	TGTGCCAGCAGCCTACAGGGGATAGGCTACACCTTC	TRBJ1-2	TRBV28	TRBD1	-
CASSSSTSSSEQYF	TGCGCCAGCAGCTCATCGACTAGCTCAAGCGAGCAGTACTTC	TRBJ2-7	TRBV5-1	TRBD2	-
CASSYWREADTQYF	TGTGCCAGCAGTTATTGGCGGGAGGCAGATACGCAGTATTTT	TRBJ2-3	TRBV6-5	TRBD2	-
CASRGTRVKAYEQYF	TGTGCCAGCAGGGGGACTCGGGTAAAGGCCTACGAGCAGTACTTC	TRBJ2-7	TRBV6-5	-	-
CASSPLGTIGKTQYF	TGTGCCAGCAGTCCATTGGGGACAATCGGGAAGACCCAGTACTTC	TRBJ2-5	TRBV28	-	-